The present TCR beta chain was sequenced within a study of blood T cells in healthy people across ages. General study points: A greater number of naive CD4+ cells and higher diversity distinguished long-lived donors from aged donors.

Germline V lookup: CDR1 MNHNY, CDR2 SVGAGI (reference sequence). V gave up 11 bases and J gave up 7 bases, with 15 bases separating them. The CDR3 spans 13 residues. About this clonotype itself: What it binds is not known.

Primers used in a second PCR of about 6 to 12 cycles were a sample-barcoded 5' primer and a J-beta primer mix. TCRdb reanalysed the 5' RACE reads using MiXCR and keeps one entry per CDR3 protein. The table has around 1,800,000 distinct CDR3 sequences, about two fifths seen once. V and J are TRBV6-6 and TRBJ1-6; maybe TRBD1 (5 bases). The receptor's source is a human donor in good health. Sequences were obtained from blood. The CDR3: CACTGRINSPLHF. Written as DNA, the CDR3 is TGTGCCTGTACGGGACGGATAAATTCACCCCTCCACTTT.